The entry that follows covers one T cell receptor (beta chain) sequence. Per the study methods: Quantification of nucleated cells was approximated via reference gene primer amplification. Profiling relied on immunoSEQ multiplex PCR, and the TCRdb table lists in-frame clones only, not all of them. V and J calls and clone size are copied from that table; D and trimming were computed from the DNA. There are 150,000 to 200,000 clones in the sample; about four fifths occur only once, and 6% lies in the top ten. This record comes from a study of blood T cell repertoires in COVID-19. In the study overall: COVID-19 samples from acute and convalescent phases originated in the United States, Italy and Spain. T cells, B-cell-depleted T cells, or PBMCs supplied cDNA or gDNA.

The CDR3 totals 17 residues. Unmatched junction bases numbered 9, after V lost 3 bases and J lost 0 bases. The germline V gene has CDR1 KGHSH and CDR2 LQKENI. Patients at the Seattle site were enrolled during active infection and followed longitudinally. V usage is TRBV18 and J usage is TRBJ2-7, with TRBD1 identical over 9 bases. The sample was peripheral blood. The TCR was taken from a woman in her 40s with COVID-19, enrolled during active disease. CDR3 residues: CASSPGTGSKSSYEQYF. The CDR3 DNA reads TGTGCCAGCTCACCTGGGACAGGGAGTAAGAGCTCCTACGAGCAGTACTTC.